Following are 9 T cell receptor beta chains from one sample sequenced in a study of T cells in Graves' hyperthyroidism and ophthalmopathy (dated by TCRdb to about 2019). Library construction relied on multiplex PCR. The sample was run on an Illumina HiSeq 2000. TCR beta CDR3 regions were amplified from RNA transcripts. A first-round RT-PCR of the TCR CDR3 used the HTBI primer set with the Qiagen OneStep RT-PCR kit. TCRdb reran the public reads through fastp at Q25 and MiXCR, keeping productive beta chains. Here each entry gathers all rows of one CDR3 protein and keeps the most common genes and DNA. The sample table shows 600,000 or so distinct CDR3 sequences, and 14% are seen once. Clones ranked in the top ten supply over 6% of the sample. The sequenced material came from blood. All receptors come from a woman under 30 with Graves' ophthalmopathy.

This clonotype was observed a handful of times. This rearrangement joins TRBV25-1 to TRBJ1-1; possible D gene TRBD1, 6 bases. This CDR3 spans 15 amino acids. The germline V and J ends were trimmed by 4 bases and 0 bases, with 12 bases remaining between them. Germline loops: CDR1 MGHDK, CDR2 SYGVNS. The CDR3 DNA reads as TGTGCCAGCAGTGGGAGGACAGAGCTGAACACTGAAGCTTTCTTT. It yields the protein CASSGRTELNTEAFF.

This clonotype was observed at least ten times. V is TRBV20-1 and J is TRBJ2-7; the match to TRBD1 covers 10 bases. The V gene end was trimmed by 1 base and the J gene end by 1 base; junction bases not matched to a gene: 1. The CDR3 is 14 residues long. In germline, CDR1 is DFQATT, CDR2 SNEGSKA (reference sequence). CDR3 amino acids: CSARGTGGSYEQYF. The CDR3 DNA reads TGCAGTGCTAGAGGGACAGGGGGTTCCTACGAGCAGTACTTC.

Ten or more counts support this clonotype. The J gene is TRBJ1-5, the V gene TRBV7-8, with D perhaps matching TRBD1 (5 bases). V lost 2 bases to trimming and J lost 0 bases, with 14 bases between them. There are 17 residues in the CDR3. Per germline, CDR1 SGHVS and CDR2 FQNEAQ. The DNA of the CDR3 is TGTGCCAGCAGCTTATTCTGGACAAGGGATAGCAATCAGCCCCAGCATTTT. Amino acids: CASSLFWTRDSNQPQHF.

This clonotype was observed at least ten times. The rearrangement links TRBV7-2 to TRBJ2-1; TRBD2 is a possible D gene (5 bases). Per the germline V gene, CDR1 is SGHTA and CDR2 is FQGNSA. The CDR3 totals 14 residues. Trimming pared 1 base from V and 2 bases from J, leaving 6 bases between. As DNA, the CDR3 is TGTGCCAGCAGCTTAGTGGGAGCCTACAATGAGCAGTTCTTC. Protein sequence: CASSLVGAYNEQFF. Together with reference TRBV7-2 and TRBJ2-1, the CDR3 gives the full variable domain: GAGVSQSPSNKVTEKGKDVELRCDPISGHTALYWYRQSLGQGLEFLIYFQGNSAPDKSGLPSDRFSAERTGGSVSTLTIQRTQQEDSAVYLCASSLVGAYNEQFFGPGTRLTVL.

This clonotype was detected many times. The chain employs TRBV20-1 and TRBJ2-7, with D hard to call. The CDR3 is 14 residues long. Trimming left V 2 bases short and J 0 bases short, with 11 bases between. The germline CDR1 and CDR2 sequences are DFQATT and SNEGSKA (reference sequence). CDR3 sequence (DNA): TGCAGTGCTAGACCTTCAGGCCTCTCCTACGAGCAGTACTTC. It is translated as CSARPSGLSYEQYF.

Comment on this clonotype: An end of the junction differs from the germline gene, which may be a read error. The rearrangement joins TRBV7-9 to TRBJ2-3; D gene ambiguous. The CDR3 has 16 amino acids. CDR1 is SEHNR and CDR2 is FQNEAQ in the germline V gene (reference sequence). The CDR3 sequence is CASRLGIGSGTDTRYF. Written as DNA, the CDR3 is TGTGCCAGCAGGTTGGGTATAGGGTCGGGCACAGATACGCGGTATTTT.

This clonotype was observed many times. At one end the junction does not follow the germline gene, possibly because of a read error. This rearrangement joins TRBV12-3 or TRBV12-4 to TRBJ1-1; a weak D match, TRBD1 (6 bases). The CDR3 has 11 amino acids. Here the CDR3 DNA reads TGTGCCAGCAGCTTAGGGGGGGAAGCTTTCTTT. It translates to CASSLGGEAFF.

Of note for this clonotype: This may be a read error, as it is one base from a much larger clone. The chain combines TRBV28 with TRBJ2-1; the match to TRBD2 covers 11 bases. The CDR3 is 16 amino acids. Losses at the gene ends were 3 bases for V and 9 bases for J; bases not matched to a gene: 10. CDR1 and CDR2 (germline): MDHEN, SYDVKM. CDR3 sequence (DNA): TGTGCCAGCAGTTTCCCACTAGCGGGAGTTACTGGTGAGCAGTTCTTC. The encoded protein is CASSFPLAGVTGEQFF.

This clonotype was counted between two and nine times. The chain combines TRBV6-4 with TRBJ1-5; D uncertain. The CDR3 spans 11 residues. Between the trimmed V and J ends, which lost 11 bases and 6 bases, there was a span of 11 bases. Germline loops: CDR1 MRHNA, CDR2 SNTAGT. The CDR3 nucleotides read TGTGCCCCCCTTTGGGGTCAGCCCCAGCATTTT. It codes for CAPLWGQPQHF.